Sequencing of this TCR beta chain was carried out in a study of blood T cell repertoires in COVID-19. Study-wide context: COVID-19 samples, acute and convalescent, were from the United States, Italy and Spain. From T cells, B-cell-depleted T cells, or PBMCs came the material, which was cDNA or gDNA.

The CDR3 consists of 15 residues. In germline, CDR1 is MNHEY, CDR2 SVGAGI. V shed 0 bases and J 3 bases; nucleotides not matched to a gene: 4. This clone was recorded once. Living in about two dozen US areas, the participants were between roughly 18 and 89 years of age. Original methodology: Estimated nucleated cell counts came from reference gene primer amplification. Assay used: immunoSEQ multiplex PCR; TCRdb lists only in-frame clones, some missing. That table gives V, J and clone size, and the DNA gave D and trimming. Of tens of thousands of clones detected, around 73% appear once; the ten largest clones hold 5.8%.

The clonotype was recovered from a woman aged 50 to 60 with acute COVID-19. The J gene is TRBJ1-2, the V gene TRBV6-5; 7 nucleotides agree with TRBD1. Material for sequencing was PBMCs or T cells enriched from blood (not recorded which). CDR3 protein: CASSYSGRGDYGYTF. The DNA of the CDR3 is TGTGCCAGCAGTTACTCTGGCAGGGGGGACTATGGCTACACCTTC.